The 10 T cell receptor beta chains listed next were all sequenced from one sample in a study of blood T cell repertoires in COVID-19. Assay: immunoSEQ multiplex PCR; the TCRdb copy retains only in-frame clones and omits some. The profile shows 70,000 to 90,000 clones, 75% to 90% of them singletons. Sample: peripheral blood. Source of these receptors: a man aged 55 to 70 with acute or convalescent COVID-19.

This chain connects TRBV5-6 to TRBJ2-4; D uncertain. CDR1 and CDR2 from the germline V gene are SGHDT and YYEEEE. V lost 4 bases and J lost 8, with 13 bases in between. The CDR3 is made up of 13 amino acids. The CDR3 DNA follows: TGTGCCAGCAGCGGGCAGTTTCGAGACATTCAGTACTTC. Protein product: CASSGQFRDIQYF.

V gene TRBV6-5 combines with J gene TRBJ2-7; 14 nucleotides line up with TRBD2. V shed 7 bases and J 2 bases; nucleotides not matched to a gene: 4. The length of the CDR3 is 15 residues. The germline V gene encodes CDR1 MNHEY and CDR2 SVGAGI. The CDR3 loop is CASTGTSGRAYEQYF. The CDR3 nucleotides are TGTGCCAGCACCGGGACTAGCGGGAGAGCCTACGAGCAGTACTTC.

The chain links TRBV24-1 to TRBJ2-5; a weak D match, TRBD1 (6 bases). Trimming left V 3 bases short and J 2 bases short, with 12 bases between. Germline loops: CDR1 KGHDR, CDR2 SFDVKD. The CDR3 is made up of 15 amino acids. The CDR3 loop reads CATSDGRGYQETQYF. CDR3 coding DNA: TGTGCCACCAGTGATGGAAGGGGGTATCAAGAGACCCAGTACTTC.

V gene TRBV2 combines with J gene TRBJ2-2; 12 nucleotides align to TRBD2. After removal of 3 bases from V and 2 bases from J, the junction contained 7 bases not matched to a gene. Germline-derived CDR1 and CDR2 are SNHLY and FYNNEI. The CDR3 runs 18 residues. The CDR3 protein is CASSETSSGRANTGELFF. The CDR3 bases are TGTGCCAGCAGTGAGACGTCTAGCGGGAGGGCCAACACCGGGGAGCTGTTTTTT. Complete variable domain (other parts from reference TRBV2 and TRBJ2-2): EPEVTQTPSHQVTQMGQEVILRCVPISNHLYFYWYRQILGQKVEFLVSFYNNEISEKSEIFDDQFSVERPDGSNFTLKIRSTKLEDSAMYFCASSETSSGRANTGELFFGEGSRLTVL.

The genes are TRBV5-4 and TRBJ1-1; D is unclear. The CDR3 loop spans 14 amino acids. Germline V gene sequence: CDR1 SGHNT, CDR2 YYREEE (reference sequence). The V and J ends lost 4 bases and 6 bases respectively, with 16 bases between them. CDR3: CASSTPTGSPEAFF. The CDR3 DNA reads as TGTGCCAGCAGCACCCCTACCGGGTCCCCTGAAGCTTTCTTT.

The genes are TRBV6-5 and TRBJ1-3; D call uncertain. This CDR3 spans 14 amino acids. Trimming shortened V by 6 bases and J by 0 bases, and 9 bases separated the two germline ends. The germline CDR1 and CDR2 sequences are MNHEY and SVGAGI. CDR3 DNA: TGTGCCAGCAGCTCTAGCATCTCTGGAAACACCATATATTTT. It specifies CASSSSISGNTIYF.

The chain couples TRBV6-5 to TRBJ2-7; a weak D match, TRBD2 (5 bases). Germline CDR1 MNHEY, CDR2 SVGAGI. The CDR3 runs to 13 residues. The V and J ends lost 6 bases and 7 bases respectively, with 16 bases between them. DNA of the CDR3: TGTGCCAGCAGACCCCACCTAGCATCGGAGCAGTACTTC. Its translation: CASRPHLASEQYF.

This clone appeared a single time. The chain employs TRBV19 and TRBJ1-1, with D hard to call. CDR3 length equals 14 residues. V gave up 0 bases and J gave up 8 bases, with 13 bases separating them. CDR1 is LNHDA, CDR2 SQIVND, per germline (reference sequence). The CDR3 is CASSIDPAKIEAFF. Written as DNA, the CDR3 is TGTGCCAGTAGTATAGATCCCGCGAAGATCGAAGCTTTCTTT.

The V and J genes are TRBV30 and TRBJ1-1, with D hard to call. Germline-derived CDR1 and CDR2 are GTSNPN and SVGIG (reference sequence). This CDR3 is 13 amino acids long. V gave up 2 bases and J gave up 2 bases, with 9 bases separating them. In DNA form, the CDR3 reads TGTGCCTGGAGTATACGGGGTAACACTGAAGCTTTCTTT. Translating it yields CAWSIRGNTEAFF.

The chain is built from TRBV30 and TRBJ1-3; 9 nucleotides line up with TRBD1. This CDR3 contains 15 residues. V shed 4 bases and J 3 bases; nucleotides not matched to a gene: 7. The germline V gene has CDR1 GTSNPN and CDR2 SVGIG (reference sequence). The CDR3 DNA reads as TGTGCCTGGACCGTGCGACAGGGGGGTGGAAACACCATATATTTT. Its protein product is CAWTVRQGGGNTIYF.